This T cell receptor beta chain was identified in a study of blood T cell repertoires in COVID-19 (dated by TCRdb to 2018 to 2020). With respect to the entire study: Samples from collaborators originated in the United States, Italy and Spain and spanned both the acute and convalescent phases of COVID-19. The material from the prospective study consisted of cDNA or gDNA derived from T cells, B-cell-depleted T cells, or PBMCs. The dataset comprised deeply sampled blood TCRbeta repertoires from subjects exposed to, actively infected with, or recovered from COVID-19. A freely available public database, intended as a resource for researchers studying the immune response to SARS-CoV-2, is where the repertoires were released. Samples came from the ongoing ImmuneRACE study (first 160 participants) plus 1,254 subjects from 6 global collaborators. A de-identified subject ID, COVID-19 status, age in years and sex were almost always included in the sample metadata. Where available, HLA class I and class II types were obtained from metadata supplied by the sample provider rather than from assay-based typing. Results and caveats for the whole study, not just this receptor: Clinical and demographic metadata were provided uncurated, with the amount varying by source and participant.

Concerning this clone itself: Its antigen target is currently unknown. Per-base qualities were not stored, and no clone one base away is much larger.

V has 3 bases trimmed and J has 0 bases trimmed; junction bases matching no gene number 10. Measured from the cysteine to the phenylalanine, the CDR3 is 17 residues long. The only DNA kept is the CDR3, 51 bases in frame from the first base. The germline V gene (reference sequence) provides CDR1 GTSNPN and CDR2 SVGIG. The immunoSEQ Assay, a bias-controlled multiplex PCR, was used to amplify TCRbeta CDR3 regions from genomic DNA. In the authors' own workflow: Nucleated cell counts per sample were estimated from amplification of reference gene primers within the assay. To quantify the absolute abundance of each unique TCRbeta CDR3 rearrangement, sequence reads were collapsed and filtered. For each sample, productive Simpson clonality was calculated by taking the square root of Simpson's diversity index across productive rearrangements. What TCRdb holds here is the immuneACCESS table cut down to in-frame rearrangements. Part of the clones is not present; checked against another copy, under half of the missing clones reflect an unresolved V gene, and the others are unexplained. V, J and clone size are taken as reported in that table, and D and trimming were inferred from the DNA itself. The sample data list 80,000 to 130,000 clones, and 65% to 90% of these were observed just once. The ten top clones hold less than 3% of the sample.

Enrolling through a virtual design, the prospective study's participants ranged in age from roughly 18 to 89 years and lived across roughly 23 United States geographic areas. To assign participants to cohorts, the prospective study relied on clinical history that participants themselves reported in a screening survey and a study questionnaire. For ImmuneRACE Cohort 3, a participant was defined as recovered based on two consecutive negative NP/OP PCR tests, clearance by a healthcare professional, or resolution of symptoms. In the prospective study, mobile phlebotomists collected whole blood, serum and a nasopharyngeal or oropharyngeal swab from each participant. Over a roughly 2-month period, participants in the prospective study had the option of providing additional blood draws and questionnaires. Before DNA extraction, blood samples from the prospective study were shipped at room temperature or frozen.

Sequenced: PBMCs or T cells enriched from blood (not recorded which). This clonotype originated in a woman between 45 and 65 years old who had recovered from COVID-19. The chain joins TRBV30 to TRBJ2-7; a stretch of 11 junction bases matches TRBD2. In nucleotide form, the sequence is TGTGCCTGGAGCCGGGGACTAGCGGAAGCCTACTCCTACGAGCAGTACTTC. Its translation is CAWSRGLAEAYSYEQYF.